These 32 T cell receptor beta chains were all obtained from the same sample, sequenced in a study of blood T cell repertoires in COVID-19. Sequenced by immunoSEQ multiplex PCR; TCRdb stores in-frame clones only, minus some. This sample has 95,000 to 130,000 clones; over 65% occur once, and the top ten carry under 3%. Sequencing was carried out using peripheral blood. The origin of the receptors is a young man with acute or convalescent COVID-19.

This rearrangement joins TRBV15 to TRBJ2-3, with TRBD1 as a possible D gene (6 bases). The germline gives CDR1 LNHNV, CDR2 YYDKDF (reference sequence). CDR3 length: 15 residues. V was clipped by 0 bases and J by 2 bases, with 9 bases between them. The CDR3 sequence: CATSREGQNTDTQYF. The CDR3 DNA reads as TGTGCCACCAGCAGAGAAGGACAGAACACAGATACGCAGTATTTT. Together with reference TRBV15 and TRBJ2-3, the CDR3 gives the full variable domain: DAMVIQNPRYQVTQFGKPVTLSCSQTLNHNVMYWYQQKSSQAPKLLFHYYDKDFNNEADTPDNFQSRRPNTSFCFLDIRSPGLGDTAMYLCATSREGQNTDTQYFGPGTRLTVL.

The chain's CDR3 is CASSGVAGELFF. For the CDR3, the DNA is TGTGCCAGCTCCGGGGTTGCCGGGGAGCTGTTTTTT. The rearrangement uses TRBV18 and TRBJ2-2, with D tentatively TRBD2 (5 bases). This CDR3 comprises 12 residues. V was trimmed by 6 bases and J by 6 bases, leaving 8 bases between them. Germline V gene data show CDR1 as KGHSH and CDR2 as LQKENI.

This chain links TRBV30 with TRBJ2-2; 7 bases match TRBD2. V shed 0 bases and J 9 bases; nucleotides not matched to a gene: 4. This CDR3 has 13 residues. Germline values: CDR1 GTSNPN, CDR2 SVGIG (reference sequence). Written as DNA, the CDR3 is TGTGCCTGGAGTGTGGGAGGGTATAGGGAGCTGTTTTTT. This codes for CAWSVGGYRELFF.

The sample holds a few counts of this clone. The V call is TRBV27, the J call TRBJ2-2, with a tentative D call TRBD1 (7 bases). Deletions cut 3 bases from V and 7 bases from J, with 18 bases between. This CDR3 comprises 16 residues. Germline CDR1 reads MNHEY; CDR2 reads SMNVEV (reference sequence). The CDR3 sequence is CASSFMGAGGYGELFF. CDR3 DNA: TGTGCCAGCAGTTTTATGGGGGCAGGGGGGTACGGGGAGCTGTTTTTT.

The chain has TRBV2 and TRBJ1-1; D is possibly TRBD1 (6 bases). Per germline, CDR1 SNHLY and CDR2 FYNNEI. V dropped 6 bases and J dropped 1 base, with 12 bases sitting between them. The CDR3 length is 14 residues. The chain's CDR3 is CASSPGQRNTEAFF. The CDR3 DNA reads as TGTGCCAGCAGCCCCGGACAGCGGAACACTGAAGCTTTCTTT. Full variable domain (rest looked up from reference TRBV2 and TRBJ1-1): EPEVTQTPSHQVTQMGQEVILRCVPISNHLYFYWYRQILGQKVEFLVSFYNNEISEKSEIFDDQFSVERPDGSNFTLKIRSTKLEDSAMYFCASSPGQRNTEAFFGQGTRLTVV.

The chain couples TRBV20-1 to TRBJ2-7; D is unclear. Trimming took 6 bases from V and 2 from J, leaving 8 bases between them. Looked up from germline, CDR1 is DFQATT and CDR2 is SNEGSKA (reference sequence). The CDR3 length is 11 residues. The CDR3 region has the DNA TGCAGTGCCCCCGGAGCCTACGAGCAGTACTTC. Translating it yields CSAPGAYEQYF.

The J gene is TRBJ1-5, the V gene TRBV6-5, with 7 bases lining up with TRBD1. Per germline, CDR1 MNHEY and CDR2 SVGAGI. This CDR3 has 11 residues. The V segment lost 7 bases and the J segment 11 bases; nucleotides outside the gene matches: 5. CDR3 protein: CASTGGLAQHF. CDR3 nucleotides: TGTGCCAGCACAGGGGGATTGGCCCAGCATTTT.

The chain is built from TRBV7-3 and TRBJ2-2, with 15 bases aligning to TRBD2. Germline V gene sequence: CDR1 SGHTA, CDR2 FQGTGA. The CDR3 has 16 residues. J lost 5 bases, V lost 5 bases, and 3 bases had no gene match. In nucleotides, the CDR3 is TGTGCCAGCAGCAAAGGACTAGCGGGAGGGACCGGGGAGCTGTTTTTT. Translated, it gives CASSKGLAGGTGELFF. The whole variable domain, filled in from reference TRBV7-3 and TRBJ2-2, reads GAGVSQTPSNKVTEKGKYVELRCDPISGHTALYWYRQSLGQGPEFLIYFQGTGAADDSGLPNDRFFAVRPEGSVSTLKIQRTERGDSAVYLCASSKGLAGGTGELFFGEGSRLTVL.

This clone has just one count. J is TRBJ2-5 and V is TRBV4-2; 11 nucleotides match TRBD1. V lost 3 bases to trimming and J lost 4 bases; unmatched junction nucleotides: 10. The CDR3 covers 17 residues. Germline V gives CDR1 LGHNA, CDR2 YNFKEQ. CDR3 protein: CASSQAPGQGAGETQYF. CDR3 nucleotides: TGTGCCAGCAGCCAGGCTCCCGGACAGGGGGCCGGAGAGACCCAGTACTTC.

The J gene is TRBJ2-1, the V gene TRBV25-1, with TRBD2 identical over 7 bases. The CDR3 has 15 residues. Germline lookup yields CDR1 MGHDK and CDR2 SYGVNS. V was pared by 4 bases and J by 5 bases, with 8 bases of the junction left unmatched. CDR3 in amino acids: CASSGGRGVDNEQFF. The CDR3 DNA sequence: TGTGCCAGCAGTGGTGGGAGGGGCGTCGACAATGAGCAGTTCTTC. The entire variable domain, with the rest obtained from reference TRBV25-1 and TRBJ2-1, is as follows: EADIYQTPRYLVIGTGKKITLECSQTMGHDKMYWYQQDPGMELHLIHYSYGVNSTEKGDLSSESTVSRIRTEHFPLTLESARPSHTSQYLCASSGGRGVDNEQFFGPGTRLTVL.

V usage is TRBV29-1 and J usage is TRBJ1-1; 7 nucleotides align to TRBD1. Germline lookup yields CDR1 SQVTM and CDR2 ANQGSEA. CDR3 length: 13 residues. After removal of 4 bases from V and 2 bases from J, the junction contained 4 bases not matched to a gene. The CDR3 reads CSVGTGTNTEAFF. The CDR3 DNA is TGCAGCGTTGGGACAGGCACTAACACTGAAGCTTTCTTT.

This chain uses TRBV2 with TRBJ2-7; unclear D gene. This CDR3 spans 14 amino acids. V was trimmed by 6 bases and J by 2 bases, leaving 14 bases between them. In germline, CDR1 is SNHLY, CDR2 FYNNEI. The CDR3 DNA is TGTGCCAGCAGCCAAGACACCCAAGCCTACGAGCAGTACTTC. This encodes CASSQDTQAYEQYF.

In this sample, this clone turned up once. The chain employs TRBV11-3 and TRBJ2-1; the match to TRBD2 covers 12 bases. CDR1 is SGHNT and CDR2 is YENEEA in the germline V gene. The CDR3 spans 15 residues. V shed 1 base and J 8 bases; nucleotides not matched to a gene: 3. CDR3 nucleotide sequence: TGTGCCAGCAGCTTAGGGACTAGCGGGGACCATGAGCAGTTCTTC. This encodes CASSLGTSGDHEQFF.

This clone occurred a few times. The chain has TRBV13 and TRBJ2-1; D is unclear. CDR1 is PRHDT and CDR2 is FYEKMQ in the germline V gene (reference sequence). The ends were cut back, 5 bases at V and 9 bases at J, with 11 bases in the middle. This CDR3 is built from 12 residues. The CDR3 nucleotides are TGTGCCAGCAGCCCCCTCGGAGTTGAGCAGTTCTTC. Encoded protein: CASSPLGVEQFF.

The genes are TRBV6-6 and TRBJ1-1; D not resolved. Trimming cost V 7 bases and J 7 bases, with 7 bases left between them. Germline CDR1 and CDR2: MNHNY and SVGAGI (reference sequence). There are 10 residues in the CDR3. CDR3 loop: CASINNEAFF. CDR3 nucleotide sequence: TGTGCCAGCATTAATAATGAAGCTTTCTTT.

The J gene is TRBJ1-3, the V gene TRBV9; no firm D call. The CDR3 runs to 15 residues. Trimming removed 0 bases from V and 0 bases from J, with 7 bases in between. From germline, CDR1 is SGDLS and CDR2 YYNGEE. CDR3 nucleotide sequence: TGTGCCAGCAGCGTAGATAGCATCTCTGGAAACACCATATATTTT. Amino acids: CASSVDSISGNTIYF.

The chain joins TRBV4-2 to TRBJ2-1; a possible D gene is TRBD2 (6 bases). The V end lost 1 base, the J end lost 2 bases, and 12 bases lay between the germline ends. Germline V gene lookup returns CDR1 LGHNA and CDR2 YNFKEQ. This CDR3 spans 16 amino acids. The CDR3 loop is CASSQAHTGAYNEQFF. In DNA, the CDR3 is TGTGCCAGCAGCCAAGCCCACACGGGGGCCTACAATGAGCAGTTCTTC.

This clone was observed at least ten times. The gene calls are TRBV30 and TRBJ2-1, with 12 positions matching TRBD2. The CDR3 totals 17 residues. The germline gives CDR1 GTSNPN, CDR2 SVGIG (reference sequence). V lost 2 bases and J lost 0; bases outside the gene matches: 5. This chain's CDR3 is CAWSQASGGASYNEQFF. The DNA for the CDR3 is TGTGCCTGGAGTCAGGCTAGCGGGGGGGCCTCCTACAATGAGCAGTTCTTC.

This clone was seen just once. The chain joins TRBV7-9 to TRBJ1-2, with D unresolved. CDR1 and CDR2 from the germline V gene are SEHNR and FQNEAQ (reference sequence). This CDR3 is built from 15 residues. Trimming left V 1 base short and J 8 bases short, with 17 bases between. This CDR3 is CASSLGQSGNSGYTF. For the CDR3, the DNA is TGTGCCAGCAGCTTAGGTCAAAGCGGTAACTCCGGCTACACCTTC.

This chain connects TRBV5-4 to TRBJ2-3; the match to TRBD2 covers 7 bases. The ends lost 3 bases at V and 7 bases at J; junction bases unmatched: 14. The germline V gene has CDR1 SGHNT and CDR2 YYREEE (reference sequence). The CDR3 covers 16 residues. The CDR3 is CASSYPGARGGNTQYF. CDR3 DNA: TGTGCCAGCAGCTACCCTGGGGCCCGGGGAGGGAATACGCAGTATTTT.

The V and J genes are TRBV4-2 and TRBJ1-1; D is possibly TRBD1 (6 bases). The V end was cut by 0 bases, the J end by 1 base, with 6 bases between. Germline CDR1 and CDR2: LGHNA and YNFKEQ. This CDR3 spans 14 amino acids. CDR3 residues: CASSQETGNTEAFF. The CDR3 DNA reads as TGTGCCAGCAGCCAAGAGACAGGGAACACTGAAGCTTTCTTT.

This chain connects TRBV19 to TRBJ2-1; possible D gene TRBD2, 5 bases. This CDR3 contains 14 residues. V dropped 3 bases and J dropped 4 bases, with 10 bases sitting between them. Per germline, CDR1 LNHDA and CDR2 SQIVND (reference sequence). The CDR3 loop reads CASSIPRLYNEQFF. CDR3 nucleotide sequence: TGTGCCAGTAGTATCCCAAGACTATACAATGAGCAGTTCTTC.

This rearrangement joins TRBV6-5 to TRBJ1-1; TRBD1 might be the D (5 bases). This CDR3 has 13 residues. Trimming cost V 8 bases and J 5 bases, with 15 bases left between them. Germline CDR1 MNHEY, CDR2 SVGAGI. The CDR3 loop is CASLWGVRTEAFF. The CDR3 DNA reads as TGTGCCAGCCTCTGGGGGGTAAGGACTGAAGCTTTCTTT.

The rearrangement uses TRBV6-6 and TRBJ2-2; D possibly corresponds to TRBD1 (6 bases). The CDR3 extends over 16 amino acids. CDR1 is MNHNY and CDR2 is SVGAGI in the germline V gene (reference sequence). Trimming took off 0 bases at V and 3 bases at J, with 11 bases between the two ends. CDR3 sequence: CASSYSGQRYTGELFF. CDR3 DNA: TGTGCCAGCAGTTACTCCGGACAGAGATACACCGGGGAGCTGTTTTTT.

The CDR3 coding sequence is TGTGCCAGCAGCTCGATCATGGGGGGCTCCTACAATGAGCAGTTCTTC. Translated: CASSSIMGGSYNEQFF. This chain uses TRBV9 with TRBJ2-1; tentative D call: TRBD2 (6 bases). Germline CDR1 and CDR2: SGDLS and YYNGEE. The CDR3 runs 16 residues. Trimming stripped 4 bases from V and 0 bases from J, with 14 bases between. Complete variable domain (other parts from reference TRBV9 and TRBJ2-1): DSGVTQTPKHLITATGQRVTLRCSPRSGDLSVYWYQQSLDQGLQFLIQYYNGEERAKGNILERFSAQQFPDLHSELNLSSLELGDSALYFCASSSIMGGSYNEQFFGPGTRLTVL.

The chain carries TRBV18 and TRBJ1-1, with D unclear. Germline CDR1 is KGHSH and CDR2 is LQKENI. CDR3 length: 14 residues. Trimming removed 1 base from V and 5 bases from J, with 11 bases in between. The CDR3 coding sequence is TGTGCCAGCTCACCACAAGGTTCCAGGACTGAAGCTTTCTTT. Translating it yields CASSPQGSRTEAFF.

CDR3 sequence reads: CASSRGGWAGYGYTF. In DNA form, the CDR3 reads TGTGCCAGCAGCCGAGGGGGCTGGGCCGGCTATGGCTACACCTTC. This chain uses TRBV25-1 with TRBJ1-2; 7 bases fit TRBD1. Germline V gene lookup returns CDR1 MGHDK and CDR2 SYGVNS. Losses at the gene ends were 6 bases for V and 4 bases for J; bases not matched to a gene: 11. The length of the CDR3 is 15 residues.

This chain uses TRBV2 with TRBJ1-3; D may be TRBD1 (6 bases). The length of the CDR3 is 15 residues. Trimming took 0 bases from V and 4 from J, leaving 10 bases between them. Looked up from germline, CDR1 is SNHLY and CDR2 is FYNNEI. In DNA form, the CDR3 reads TGTGCCAGCAGTGAAGCTCGGACAGACGGAAACACCATATATTTT. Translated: CASSEARTDGNTIYF.

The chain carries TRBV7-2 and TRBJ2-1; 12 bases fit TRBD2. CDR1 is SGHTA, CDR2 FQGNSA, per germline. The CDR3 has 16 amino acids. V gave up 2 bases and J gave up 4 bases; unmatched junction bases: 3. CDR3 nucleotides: TGTGCCAGCAGCTTATTTGGACTAGCGGGATACAATGAGCAGTTCTTC. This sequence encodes CASSLFGLAGYNEQFF.

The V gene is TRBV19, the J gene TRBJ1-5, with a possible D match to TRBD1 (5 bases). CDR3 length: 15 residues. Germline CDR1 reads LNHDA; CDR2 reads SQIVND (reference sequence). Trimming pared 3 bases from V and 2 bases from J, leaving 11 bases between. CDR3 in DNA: TGTGCCAGTAGTATGTGGGGGGGTGGCAATCAGCCCCAGCATTTT. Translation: CASSMWGGGNQPQHF.

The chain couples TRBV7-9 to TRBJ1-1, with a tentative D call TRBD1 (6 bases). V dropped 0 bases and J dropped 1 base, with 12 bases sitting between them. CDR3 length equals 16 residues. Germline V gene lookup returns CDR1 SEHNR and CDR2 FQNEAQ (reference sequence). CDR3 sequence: CASSLARGGQNTEAFF. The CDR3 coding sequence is TGTGCCAGCAGCTTAGCGCGGGGGGGCCAGAACACTGAAGCTTTCTTT.

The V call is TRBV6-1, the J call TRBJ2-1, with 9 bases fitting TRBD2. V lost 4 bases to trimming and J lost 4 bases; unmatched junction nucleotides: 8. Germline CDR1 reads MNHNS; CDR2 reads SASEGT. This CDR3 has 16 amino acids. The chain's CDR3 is CASSVGGRAAYNEQFF. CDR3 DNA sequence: TGTGCCAGCAGTGTGGGCGGGAGGGCCGCTTACAATGAGCAGTTCTTC.